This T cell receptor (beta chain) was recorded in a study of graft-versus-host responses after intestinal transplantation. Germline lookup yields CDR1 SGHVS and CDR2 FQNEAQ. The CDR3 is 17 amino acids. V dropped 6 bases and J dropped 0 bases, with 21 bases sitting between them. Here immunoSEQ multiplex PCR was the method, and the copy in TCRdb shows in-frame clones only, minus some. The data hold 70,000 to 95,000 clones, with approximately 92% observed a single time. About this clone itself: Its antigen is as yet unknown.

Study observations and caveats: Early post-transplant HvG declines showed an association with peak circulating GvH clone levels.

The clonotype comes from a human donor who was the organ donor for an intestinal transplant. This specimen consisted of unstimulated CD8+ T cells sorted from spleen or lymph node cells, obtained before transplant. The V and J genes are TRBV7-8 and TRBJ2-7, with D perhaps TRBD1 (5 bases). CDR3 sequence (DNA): TGTGCCAGCAGTGTGCCCCTGGCAGGACACACCTCCTACGAGCAGTACTTC. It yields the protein CASSVPLAGHTSYEQYF.